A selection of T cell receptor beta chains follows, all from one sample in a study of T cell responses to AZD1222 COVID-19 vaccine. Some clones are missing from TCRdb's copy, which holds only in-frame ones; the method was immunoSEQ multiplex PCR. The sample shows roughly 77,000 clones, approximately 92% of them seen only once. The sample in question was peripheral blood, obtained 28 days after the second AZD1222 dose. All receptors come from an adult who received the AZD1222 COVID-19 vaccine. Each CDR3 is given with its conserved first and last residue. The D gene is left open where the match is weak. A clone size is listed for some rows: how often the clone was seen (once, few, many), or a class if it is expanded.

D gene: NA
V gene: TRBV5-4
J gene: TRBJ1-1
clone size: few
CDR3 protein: CASSFSHNTEAFF
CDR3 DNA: TGTGCCAGCAGCTTCTCCCACAACACTGAAGCTTTCTTT

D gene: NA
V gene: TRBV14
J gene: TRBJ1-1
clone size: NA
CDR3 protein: CASSQLGRATEAFF
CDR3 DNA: TGTGCCAGCAGCCAATTGGGCAGGGCCACTGAAGCTTTCTTT

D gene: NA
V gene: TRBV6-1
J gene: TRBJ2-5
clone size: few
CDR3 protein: CASSDVSGGQETQYF
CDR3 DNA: TGTGCCAGCAGTGACGTGAGTGGGGGACAAGAGACCCAGTACTTC

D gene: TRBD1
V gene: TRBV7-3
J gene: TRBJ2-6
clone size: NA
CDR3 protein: CASSPSTGESGANVLTF
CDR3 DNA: TGTGCCAGCAGCCCATCGACAGGGGAATCTGGGGCCAACGTCCTGACTTTC

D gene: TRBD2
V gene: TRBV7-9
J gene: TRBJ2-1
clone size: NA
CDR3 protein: CASSLRREGRYNEQFF
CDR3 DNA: TGTGCCAGCAGCTTAAGGCGGGAGGGCCGCTACAATGAGCAGTTCTTC

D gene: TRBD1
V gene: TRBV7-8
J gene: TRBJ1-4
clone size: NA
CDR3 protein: CASSSRGPGVNEKLFF
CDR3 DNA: TGTGCCAGCAGCTCCAGGGGGCCGGGGGTTAATGAAAAACTGTTTTTT

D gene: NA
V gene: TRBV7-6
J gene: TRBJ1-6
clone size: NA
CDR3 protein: CASSPRRGGGDSPLHF
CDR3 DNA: TGTGCCAGCAGCCCCCGGCGGGGAGGTGGTGATTCACCCCTCCACTTT

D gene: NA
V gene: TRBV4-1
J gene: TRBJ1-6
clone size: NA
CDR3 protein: CASSQGFLPLNSPLHF
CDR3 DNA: TGCGCCAGCAGCCAAGGTTTTCTCCCCCTAAATTCACCCCTCCACTTT

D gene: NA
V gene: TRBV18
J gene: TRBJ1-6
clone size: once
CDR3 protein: CASSPGTQNSPLHF
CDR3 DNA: TGTGCCAGCTCACCAGGGACCCAAAATTCACCCCTCCACTTT

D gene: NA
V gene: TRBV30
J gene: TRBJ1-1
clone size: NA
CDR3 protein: CAWRLQPNTEAFF
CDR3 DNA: TGTGCCTGGAGACTACAACCGAACACTGAAGCTTTCTTT

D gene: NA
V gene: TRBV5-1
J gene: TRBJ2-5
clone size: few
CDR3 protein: CASSTGSGGGETQYF
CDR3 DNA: TGCGCCAGCAGCACGGGCTCGGGGGGCGGAGAGACCCAGTACTTC

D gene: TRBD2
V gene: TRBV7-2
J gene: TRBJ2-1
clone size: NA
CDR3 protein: CASSRRASGSGEQFF
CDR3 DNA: TGTGCCAGCAGCCGCCGGGCTAGCGGGAGTGGCGAGCAGTTCTTC

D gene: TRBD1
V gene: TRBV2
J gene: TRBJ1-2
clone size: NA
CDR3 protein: CASSVIRTGEHGYTF
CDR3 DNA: TGTGCCAGCAGCGTTATCCGGACAGGGGAGCATGGCTACACCTTC

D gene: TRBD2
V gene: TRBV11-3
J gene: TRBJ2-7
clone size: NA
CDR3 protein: CANNSGNNEQYF
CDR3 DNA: TGTGCCAACAATAGCGGGAATAACGAGCAGTACTTC

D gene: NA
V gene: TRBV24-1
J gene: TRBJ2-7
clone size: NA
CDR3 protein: CATSVGGDGSYEQYF
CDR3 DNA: TGTGCCACCAGTGTGGGGGGAGATGGGTCCTACGAGCAGTACTTC

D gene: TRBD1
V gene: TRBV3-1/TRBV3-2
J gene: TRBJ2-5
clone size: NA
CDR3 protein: CASSPRTGGQETQYF
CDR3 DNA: TGTGCCAGCAGCCCGCGGACAGGGGGGCAAGAGACCCAGTACTTC

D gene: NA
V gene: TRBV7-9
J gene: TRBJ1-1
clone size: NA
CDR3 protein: CASSLVENTEAFF
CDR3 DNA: TGTGCCAGCAGCTTAGTTGAGAACACTGAAGCTTTCTTT

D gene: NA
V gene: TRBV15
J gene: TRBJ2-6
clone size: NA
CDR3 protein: CATGREGALPGANVLTF
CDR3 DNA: TGTGCCACCGGGAGGGAGGGGGCCCTCCCTGGGGCCAACGTCCTGACTTTC

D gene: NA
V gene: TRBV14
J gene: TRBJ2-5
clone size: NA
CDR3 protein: CASSQDPAGWETQYF
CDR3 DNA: TGTGCCAGCAGCCAAGACCCGGCAGGGTGGGAGACCCAGTACTTC

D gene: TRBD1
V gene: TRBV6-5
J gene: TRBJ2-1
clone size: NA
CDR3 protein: CASTGGSYNEQFF
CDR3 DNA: TGTGCCAGCACAGGGGGCTCCTACAATGAGCAGTTCTTC

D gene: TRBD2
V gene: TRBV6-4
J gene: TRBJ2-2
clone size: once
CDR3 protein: CASSSNSGRGGELFF
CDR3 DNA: TGTGCCAGCAGTAGTAATAGCGGGAGAGGCGGGGAGCTGTTTTTT

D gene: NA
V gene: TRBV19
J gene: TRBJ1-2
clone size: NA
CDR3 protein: CASRPGLGPYGYTF
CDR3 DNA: TGTGCCAGTAGGCCTGGGCTGGGGCCCTATGGCTACACCTTC

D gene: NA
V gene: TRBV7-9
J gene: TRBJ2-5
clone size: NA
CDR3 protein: CASSPGERNQETQYF
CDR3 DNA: TGTGCCAGCAGCCCGGGTGAGAGGAATCAAGAGACCCAGTACTTC

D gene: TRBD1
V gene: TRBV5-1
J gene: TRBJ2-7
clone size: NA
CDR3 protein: CASSLGGDRGRYEQYF
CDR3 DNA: TGCGCCAGCAGCTTGGGCGGGGACAGGGGGCGGTACGAGCAGTACTTC

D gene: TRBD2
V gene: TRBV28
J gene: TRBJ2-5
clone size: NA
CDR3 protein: CASSSPAGGKNIRGETQYF
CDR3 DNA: TGTGCCAGCAGTTCCCCAGCGGGAGGCAAAAACATAAGAGGGGAGACCCAGTACTTC

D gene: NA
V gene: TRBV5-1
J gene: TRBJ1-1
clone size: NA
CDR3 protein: CASSSAGFTEAFF
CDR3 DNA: TGCGCCAGCAGCTCGGCAGGGTTTACTGAAGCTTTCTTT

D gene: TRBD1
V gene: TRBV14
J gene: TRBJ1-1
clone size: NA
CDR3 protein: CASSQEGSDRGEAFF
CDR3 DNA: TGTGCCAGCAGCCAAGAAGGTTCGGACAGGGGTGAAGCTTTCTTT

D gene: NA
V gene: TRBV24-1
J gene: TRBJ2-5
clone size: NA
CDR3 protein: CATRGAGETQYF
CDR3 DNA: TGTGCCACCAGGGGGGCTGGGGAGACCCAGTACTTC

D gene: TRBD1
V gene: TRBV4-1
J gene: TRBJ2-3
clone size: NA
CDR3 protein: CASSQGGRTGITDTQYF
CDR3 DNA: TGCGCCAGCAGCCAAGGGGGCAGGACAGGGATCACAGATACGCAGTATTTT

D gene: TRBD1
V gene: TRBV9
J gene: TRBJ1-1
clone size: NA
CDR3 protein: CASSVGLTGGSEAFF
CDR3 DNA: TGTGCCAGCAGCGTAGGCCTTACAGGGGGCTCTGAAGCTTTCTTT

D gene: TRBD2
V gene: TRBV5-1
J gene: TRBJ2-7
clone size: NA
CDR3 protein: CASSLATSGEEQYF
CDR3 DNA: TGCGCCAGCAGCTTGGCCACTAGCGGAGAGGAGCAGTACTTC

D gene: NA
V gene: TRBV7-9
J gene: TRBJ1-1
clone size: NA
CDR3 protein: CASSLSPQTEAFF
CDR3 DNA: TGTGCCAGCAGCTTATCCCCGCAGACTGAAGCTTTCTTT

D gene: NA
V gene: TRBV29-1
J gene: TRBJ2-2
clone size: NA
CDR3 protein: CSVEGGGQFTGELFF
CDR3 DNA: TGCAGCGTTGAAGGTGGAGGCCAATTCACCGGGGAGCTGTTTTTT